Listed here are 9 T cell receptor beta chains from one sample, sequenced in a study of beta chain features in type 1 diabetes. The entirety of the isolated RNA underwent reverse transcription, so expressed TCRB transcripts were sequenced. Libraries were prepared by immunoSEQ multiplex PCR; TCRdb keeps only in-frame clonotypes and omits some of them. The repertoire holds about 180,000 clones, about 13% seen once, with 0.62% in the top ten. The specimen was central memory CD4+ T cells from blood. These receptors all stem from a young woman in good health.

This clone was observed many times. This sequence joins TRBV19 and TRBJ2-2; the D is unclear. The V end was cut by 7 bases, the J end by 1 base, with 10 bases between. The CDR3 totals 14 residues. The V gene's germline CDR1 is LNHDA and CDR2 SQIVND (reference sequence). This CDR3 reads CASKTQLNTGELFF. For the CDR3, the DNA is TGTGCCAGTAAAACACAATTGAACACCGGGGAGCTGTTTTTT.

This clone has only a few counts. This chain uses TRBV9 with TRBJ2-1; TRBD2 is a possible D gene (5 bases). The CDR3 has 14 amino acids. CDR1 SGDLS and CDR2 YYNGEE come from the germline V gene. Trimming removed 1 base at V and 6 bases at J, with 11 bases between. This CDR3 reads CASSVMDAGNEQFF. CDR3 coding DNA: TGTGCCAGCAGCGTAATGGACGCGGGCAATGAGCAGTTCTTC.

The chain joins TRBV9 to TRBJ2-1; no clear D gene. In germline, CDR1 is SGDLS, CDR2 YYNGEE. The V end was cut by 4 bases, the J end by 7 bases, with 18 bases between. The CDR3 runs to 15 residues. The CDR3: CASSHGVFEENEQFF. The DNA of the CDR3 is TGTGCCAGCAGCCACGGAGTTTTCGAGGAAAATGAGCAGTTCTTC. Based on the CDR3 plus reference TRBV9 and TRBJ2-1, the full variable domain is DSGVTQTPKHLITATGQRVTLRCSPRSGDLSVYWYQQSLDQGLQFLIQYYNGEERAKGNILERFSAQQFPDLHSELNLSSLELGDSALYFCASSHGVFEENEQFFGPGTRLTVL.

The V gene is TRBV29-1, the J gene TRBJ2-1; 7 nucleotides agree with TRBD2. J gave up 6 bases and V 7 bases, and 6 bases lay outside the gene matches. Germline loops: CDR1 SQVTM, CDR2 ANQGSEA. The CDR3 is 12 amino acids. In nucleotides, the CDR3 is TGCAGCGCTGGACTAGTGGGCAATGAGCAGTTCTTC. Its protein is CSAGLVGNEQFF.

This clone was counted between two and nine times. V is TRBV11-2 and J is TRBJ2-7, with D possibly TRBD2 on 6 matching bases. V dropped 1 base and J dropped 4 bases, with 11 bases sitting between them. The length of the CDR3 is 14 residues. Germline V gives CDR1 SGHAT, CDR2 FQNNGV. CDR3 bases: TGTGCCAGCAGCTTAGGTCTAGCGAGGTACGAGCAGTACTTC. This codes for CASSLGLARYEQYF.

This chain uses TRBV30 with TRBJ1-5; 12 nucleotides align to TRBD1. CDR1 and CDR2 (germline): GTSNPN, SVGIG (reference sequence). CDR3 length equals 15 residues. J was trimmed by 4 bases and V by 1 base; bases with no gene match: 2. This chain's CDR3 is CAWSAGQGANQPQHF. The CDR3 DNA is TGTGCCTGGAGTGCGGGACAGGGGGCTAATCAGCCCCAGCATTTT.

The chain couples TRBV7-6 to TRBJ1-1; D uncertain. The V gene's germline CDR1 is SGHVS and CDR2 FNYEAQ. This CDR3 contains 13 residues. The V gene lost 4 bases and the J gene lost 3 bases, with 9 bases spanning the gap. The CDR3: CASSSRGDTEAFF. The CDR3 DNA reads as TGTGCCAGCAGCTCGCGAGGTGACACTGAAGCTTTCTTT.

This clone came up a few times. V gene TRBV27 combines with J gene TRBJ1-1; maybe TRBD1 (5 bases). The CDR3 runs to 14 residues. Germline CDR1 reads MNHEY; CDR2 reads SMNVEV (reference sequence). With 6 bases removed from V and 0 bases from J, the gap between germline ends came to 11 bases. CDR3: CASRDRLLNTEAFF. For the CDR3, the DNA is TGTGCCAGCAGAGACAGACTCCTGAACACTGAAGCTTTCTTT.

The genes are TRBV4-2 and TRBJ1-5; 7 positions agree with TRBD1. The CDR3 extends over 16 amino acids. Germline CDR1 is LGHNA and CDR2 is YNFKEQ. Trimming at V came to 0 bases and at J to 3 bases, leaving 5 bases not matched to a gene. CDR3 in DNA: TGTGCCAGCAGCCAAGACGGCAGGGGGGCCAATCAGCCCCAGCATTTT. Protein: CASSQDGRGANQPQHF.